A selection of T cell receptor beta chains follows, all from one sample in a study of shared clonotypes between healthy human individuals. Profiling relied on immunoSEQ multiplex PCR, and the TCRdb table lists in-frame clones only, not all of them. The sample has roughly 2,000,000 clones, around 93% seen once. The sample was naive CD8+ T cells from PBMCs. These receptors originate from a man between 18 and 29 years old in good health. Some clones in this sample may be carry-over from other donors' samples. Each CDR3 is given with its conserved first and last residue. A D gene is named only where the DNA matches it firmly. For some rows the clone size is stated as once, few or many, or as a class when expanded; others skip it.

V	length	J	size	D	CDR3	DNA
TRBV9	14	TRBJ2-5	.	.	CASSVGVREETQYF	TGTGCCAGCAGCGTAGGTGTTCGGGAGGAGACCCAGTACTTC
TRBV4-3	14	TRBJ2-5	once	.	CASSQLGSKETQYF	TGCGCCAGCAGCCAACTCGGCAGTAAAGAGACCCAGTACTTC
TRBV15	13	TRBJ1-1	.	.	CATSSMLNTEAFF	TGTGCCACCAGCAGTATGTTGAACACTGAAGCTTTCTTT
TRBV11-2	13	TRBJ2-1	.	.	CASSFSHGNEQFF	TGTGCCAGCAGCTTTTCCCACGGCAATGAGCAGTTCTTC
TRBV27	15	TRBJ1-1	.	.	CASSPQTGMNTEAFF	TGTGCCAGCAGTCCTCAGACGGGTATGAACACTGAAGCTTTCTTT
TRBV6-1	17	TRBJ1-2	.	.	CASSEPLRGDGYYGYTF	TGTGCCAGCAGTGAACCCCTACGCGGGGATGGGTACTATGGCTACACCTTC
TRBV30	15	TRBJ1-1	.	TRBD1	CAWSPRTGGRTEAFF	TGTGCCTGGAGTCCCAGGACAGGGGGCCGGACTGAAGCTTTCTTT
TRBV28	14	TRBJ1-2	.	.	CASSLPNPNYGYTF	TGTGCCAGCAGTCTACCGAACCCAAACTATGGCTACACCTTC
TRBV5-1	15	TRBJ2-7	.	TRBD1	CASRPGTGGMGEQYF	TGCGCCAGCAGACCCGGGACAGGGGGAATGGGGGAGCAGTACTTC
TRBV28	15	TRBJ2-4	.	.	CASRDPVLAKNIQYF	TGTGCCAGCAGGGATCCGGTCTTAGCCAAAAACATTCAGTACTTC
TRBV11-2	14	TRBJ2-1	.	TRBD2	CASSLLAEGNEQFF	TGTGCCAGCAGCTTACTAGCGGAGGGCAATGAGCAGTTCTTC
TRBV19	14	TRBJ2-7	.	.	CASSPGGRASEQYF	TGTGCCAGTAGCCCGGGGGGCAGGGCCTCCGAGCAGTACTTC
TRBV2	14	TRBJ2-2	.	.	CASSDSQNTGELFF	TGTGCCAGCAGTGACAGTCAGAACACCGGGGAGCTGTTTTTT
TRBV5-4	17	TRBJ1-5	.	.	CASSSLKEKPFNQPQHF	TGTGCCAGCAGCTCCTTGAAGGAAAAGCCCTTCAATCAGCCCCAGCATTTT
TRBV28	19	TRBJ2-2	.	TRBD2	CASSFALTSGEENTGELFF	TGTGCCAGCAGTTTCGCCCTGACTAGCGGGGAGGAGAACACCGGGGAGCTGTTTTTT
TRBV6-1	11	TRBJ1-1	.	TRBD1	CASRGQGRAFF	TGTGCCAGCCGCGGACAGGGAAGAGCTTTCTTT
TRBV6-5	16	TRBJ1-5	.	.	CASSSTGQSSNQPQHF	TGTGCCAGCAGTTCGACAGGCCAAAGTAGCAATCAGCCCCAGCATTTT
TRBV7-9	15	TRBJ1-2	.	.	CASSLGRGVDYGYTF	TGTGCCAGCAGCTTAGGAAGGGGAGTCGACTATGGCTACACCTTC
TRBV9	16	TRBJ2-3	.	.	CASSVTGQNPTDTQYF	TGTGCCAGCAGCGTAACGGGACAAAACCCCACAGATACGCAGTATTTT
TRBV7-6	18	TRBJ2-3	once	.	CASRLTLGRATRTDTQYF	TGTGCCAGCAGACTAACTCTCGGGCGGGCGACCCGCACAGATACGCAGTATTTT
TRBV5-8	15	TRBJ1-2	.	.	CASSDSREPNYGYTF	TGTGCCAGCAGCGACTCGAGGGAACCTAACTATGGCTACACCTTC
TRBV15	13	TRBJ2-1	.	TRBD2	CATTPSGNYEQFF	TGTGCCACCACGCCTAGCGGGAACTATGAGCAGTTCTTC
TRBV29-1	11	TRBJ1-2	.	.	CSAPRTYGYTF	TGCAGCGCCCCGAGGACTTATGGCTACACCTTC
TRBV4-1	16	TRBJ1-2	.	TRBD1	CASSQARTGGVGGYTF	TGCGCCAGCAGCCAAGCCCGGACAGGGGGCGTGGGTGGCTACACCTTC
TRBV19	13	TRBJ2-2	few	TRBD1	CASSLQGAGELFF	TGTGCCAGTAGCCTACAGGGGGCCGGGGAGCTGTTTTTT
TRBV5-1	17	TRBJ2-7	once	TRBD2	CASSPAVVAGGAYEQYF	TGCGCCAGCAGCCCGGCCGTGGTAGCGGGAGGGGCCTACGAGCAGTACTTC
TRBV7-6	16	TRBJ2-1	.	TRBD2	CASSSLLLAEDNEQFF	TGTGCCAGCAGCTCGTTATTACTAGCGGAAGACAATGAGCAGTTCTTC
TRBV6-5	13	TRBJ2-7	.	.	CASSYGPIYEQYF	TGTGCCAGCAGTTACGGTCCGATCTACGAGCAGTACTTC
TRBV5-4	12	TRBJ1-1	.	.	CASTSQGAEAFF	TGTGCCAGCACCTCCCAAGGCGCTGAAGCTTTCTTT
TRBV19	15	TRBJ1-5	.	TRBD1	CASSITGQGGQPQHF	TGTGCCAGTAGTATTACAGGACAGGGCGGCCAGCCCCAGCATTTT
TRBV27	14	TRBJ2-7	.	TRBD1	CASRTGTGAYEQYF	TGTGCCAGCAGAACCGGGACAGGGGCCTACGAGCAGTACTTC
TRBV28	13	TRBJ1-5	.	.	CASSLRTVQPQHF	TGTGCCAGCAGTCTAAGAACAGTACAGCCCCAGCATTTT
TRBV27	14	TRBJ1-1	.	TRBD1	CASSGGGLNTEAFF	TGTGCCAGCTCTGGAGGGGGCCTGAACACTGAAGCTTTCTTT
TRBV7-2	21	TRBJ2-1	once	TRBD2	CASSLAYRASGRVFSYNEQFF	TGTGCCAGCAGCTTAGCGTACCGCGCTAGCGGGAGGGTTTTTTCCTACAATGAGCAGTTCTTC
TRBV28	15	TRBJ1-2	.	TRBD1	CASSLFAGGANGYTF	TGTGCCAGCAGTTTATTCGCAGGGGGCGCGAATGGCTACACCTTC
TRBV4-3	16	TRBJ2-1	.	TRBD2	CASSQDGLAGANEQFF	TGCGCCAGCAGCCAAGATGGGCTAGCGGGAGCCAATGAGCAGTTCTTC
TRBV15	18	TRBJ2-1	.	.	CATSREAVGTSSNNEQFF	TGTGCCACCAGCAGAGAGGCTGTCGGAACTAGCAGTAACAATGAGCAGTTCTTC
TRBV27	15	TRBJ2-7	.	.	CASTKQGRGSYEQYF	TGTGCCAGCACAAAACAGGGACGGGGCTCCTACGAGCAGTACTTC
TRBV29-1	14	TRBJ2-1	.	TRBD2	CSVEETGLAGEQFF	TGCAGCGTTGAAGAAACTGGACTAGCTGGTGAGCAGTTCTTC
TRBV14	17	TRBJ2-7	.	.	CASSQEVDTSGSYEQYF	TGTGCCAGCAGCCAAGAGGTCGACACATCGGGCTCCTACGAGCAGTACTTC
TRBV27	12	TRBJ2-1	.	.	CASSLWGNEQFF	TGTGCCAGCAGTTTATGGGGGAATGAGCAGTTCTTC
TRBV27	16	TRBJ2-7	.	TRBD2	CASSRSLAGLVYEQYF	TGTGCCAGCTCTCGCAGCCTAGCGGGTCTAGTCTACGAGCAGTACTTC